The present entry profiles one T cell receptor (beta chain) with its context. Its antigen is unknown. The CDR3 covers 15 residues. V shed 4 bases and J 4 bases; nucleotides not matched to a gene: 3. Germline V gene data show CDR1 as SGHVS and CDR2 as FNYEAQ. 60 Vbeta and 13 Jbeta primers were used in PCR. This table comes from immunoSEQ multiplex PCR, and its TCRdb copy is limited to in-frame clones, with some not included. The sample gives about 150,000 clones, 60% to 85% of which show up once; just under 6.5% is in the top ten. This specimen comes from a study of cytomegalovirus exposure and HLA in healthy donors. Findings and caveats of the study: Associated with HLA alleles at 0.05 false discovery rate in a later analysis were about 17,000 TCR beta sequences. Some TCR beta chains (around 160 of them) were listed as cytomegalovirus-associated.

The J gene is TRBJ2-2, the V gene TRBV7-6; TRBD2 agrees at 10 bases. Sequencing was performed on PBMCs. The clonotype was recovered from a man in his fifties or sixties in good health and CMV-seropositive. The CDR3 is CASSSSGGGTGELFF. The DNA for the CDR3 is TGTGCCAGCAGCTCTAGCGGGGGAGGCACCGGGGAGCTGTTTTTT. The full variable domain, rest sourced from reference TRBV7-6 and TRBJ2-2, is GAGVSQSPRYKVTKRGQDVALRCDPISGHVSLYWYRQALGQGPEFLTYFNYEAQQDKSGLPNDRFSAERPEGSISTLTIQRTEQRDSAMYRCASSSSGGGTGELFFGEGSRLTVL.